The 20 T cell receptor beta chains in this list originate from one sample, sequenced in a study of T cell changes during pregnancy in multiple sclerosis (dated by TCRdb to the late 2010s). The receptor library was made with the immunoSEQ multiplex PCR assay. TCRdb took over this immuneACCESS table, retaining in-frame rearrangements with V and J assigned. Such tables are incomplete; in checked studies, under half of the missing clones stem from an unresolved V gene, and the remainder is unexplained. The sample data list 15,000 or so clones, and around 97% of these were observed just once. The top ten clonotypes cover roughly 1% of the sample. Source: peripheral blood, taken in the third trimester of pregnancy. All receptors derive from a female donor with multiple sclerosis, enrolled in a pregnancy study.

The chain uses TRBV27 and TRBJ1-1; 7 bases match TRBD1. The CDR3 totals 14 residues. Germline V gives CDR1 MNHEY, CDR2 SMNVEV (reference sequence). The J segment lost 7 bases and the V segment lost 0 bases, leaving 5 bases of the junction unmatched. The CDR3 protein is CASSLSKGGIEAFF. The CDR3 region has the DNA TGTGCCAGCAGTTTATCGAAAGGGGGCATTGAAGCTTTCTTT.

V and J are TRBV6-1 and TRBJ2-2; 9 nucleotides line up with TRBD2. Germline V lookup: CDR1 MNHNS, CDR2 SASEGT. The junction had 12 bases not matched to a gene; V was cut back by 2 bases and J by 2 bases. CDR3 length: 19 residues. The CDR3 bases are TGTGCCAGCAGTGAATGGAGTCCTTGGCGGGGGGGCAACACCGGGGAGCTGTTTTTT. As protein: CASSEWSPWRGGNTGELFF.

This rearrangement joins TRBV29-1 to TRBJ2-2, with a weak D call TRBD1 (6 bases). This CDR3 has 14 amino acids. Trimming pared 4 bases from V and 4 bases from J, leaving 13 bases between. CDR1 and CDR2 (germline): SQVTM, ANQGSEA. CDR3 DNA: TGCAGCGTTGCCCCGGGACAACTCACCGGGGAGCTGTTTTTT. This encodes CSVAPGQLTGELFF.

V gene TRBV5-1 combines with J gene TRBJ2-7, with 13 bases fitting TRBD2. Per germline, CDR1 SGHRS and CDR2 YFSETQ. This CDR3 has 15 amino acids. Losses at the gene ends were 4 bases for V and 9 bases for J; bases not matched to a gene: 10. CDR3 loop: CASSGRLAGGVRQYF. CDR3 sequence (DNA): TGCGCCAGCAGCGGGAGACTAGCGGGGGGAGTCCGGCAGTACTTC.

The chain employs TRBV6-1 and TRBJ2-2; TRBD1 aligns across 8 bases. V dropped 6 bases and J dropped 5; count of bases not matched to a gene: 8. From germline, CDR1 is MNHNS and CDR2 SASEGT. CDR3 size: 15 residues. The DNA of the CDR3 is TGTGCCAGCAGCCCCGGGACAGGTCCGACCGGGGAGCTGTTTTTT. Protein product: CASSPGTGPTGELFF.

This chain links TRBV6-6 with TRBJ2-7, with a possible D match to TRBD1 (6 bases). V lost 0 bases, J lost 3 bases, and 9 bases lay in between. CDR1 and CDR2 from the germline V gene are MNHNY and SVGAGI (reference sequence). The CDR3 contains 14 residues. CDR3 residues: CASSYSKGGYEQYF. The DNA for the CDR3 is TGTGCCAGCAGTTACTCGAAAGGGGGCTACGAGCAGTACTTC.

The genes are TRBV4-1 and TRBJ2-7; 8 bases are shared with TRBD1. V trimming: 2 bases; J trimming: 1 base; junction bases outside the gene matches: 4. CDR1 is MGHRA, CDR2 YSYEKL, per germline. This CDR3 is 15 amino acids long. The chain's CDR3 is CASSQQGALSYEQYF. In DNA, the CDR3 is TGCGCCAGCAGCCAACAGGGGGCGCTTTCCTACGAGCAGTACTTC.

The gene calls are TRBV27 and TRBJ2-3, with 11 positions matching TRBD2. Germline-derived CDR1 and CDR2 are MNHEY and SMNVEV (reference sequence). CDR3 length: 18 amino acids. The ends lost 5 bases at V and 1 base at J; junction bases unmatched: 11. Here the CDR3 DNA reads TGTGCCAGCAGTCCGACTAGCGGGACTACTAAATGCACAGATACGCAGTATTTT. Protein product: CASSPTSGTTKCTDTQYF.

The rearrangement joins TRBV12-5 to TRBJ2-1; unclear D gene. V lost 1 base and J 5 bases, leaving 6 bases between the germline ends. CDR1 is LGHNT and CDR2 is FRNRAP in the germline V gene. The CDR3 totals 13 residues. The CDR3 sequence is CASGLDVDNEQFF. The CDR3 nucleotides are TGTGCTAGTGGTTTGGACGTAGACAATGAGCAGTTCTTC.

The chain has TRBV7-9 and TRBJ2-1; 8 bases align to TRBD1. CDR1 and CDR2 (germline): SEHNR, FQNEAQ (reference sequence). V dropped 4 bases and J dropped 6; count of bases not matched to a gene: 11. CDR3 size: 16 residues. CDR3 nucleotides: TGTGCCAGCAGCTCCCCCGGGACAGGTGGCACCAATGAGCAGTTCTTC. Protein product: CASSSPGTGGTNEQFF. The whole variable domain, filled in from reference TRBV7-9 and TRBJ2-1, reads DTGVSQNPRHKITKRGQNVTFRCDPISEHNRLYWYRQTLGQGPEFLTYFQNEAQLEKSRLLSDRFSAERPKGSFSTLEIQRTEQGDSAMYLCASSSPGTGGTNEQFFGPGTRLTVL.

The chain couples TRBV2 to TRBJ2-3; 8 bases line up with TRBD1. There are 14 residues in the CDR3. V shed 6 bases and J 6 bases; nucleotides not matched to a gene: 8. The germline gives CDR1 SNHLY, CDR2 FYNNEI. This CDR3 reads CASSRDRGRDTQYF. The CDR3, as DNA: TGTGCCAGCAGCCGAGACAGGGGAAGGGATACGCAGTATTTT. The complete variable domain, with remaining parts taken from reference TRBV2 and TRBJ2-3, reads EPEVTQTPSHQVTQMGQEVILRCVPISNHLYFYWYRQILGQKVEFLVSFYNNEISEKSEIFDDQFSVERPDGSNFTLKIRSTKLEDSAMYFCASSRDRGRDTQYFGPGTRLTVL.

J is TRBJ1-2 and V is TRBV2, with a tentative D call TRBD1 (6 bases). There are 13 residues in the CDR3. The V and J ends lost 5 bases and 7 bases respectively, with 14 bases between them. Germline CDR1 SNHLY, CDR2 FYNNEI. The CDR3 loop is CASSLGAAGGYTF. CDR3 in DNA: TGTGCCAGCAGTCTGGGGGCGGCGGGTGGCTACACCTTC. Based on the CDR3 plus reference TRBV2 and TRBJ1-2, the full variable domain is EPEVTQTPSHQVTQMGQEVILRCVPISNHLYFYWYRQILGQKVEFLVSFYNNEISEKSEIFDDQFSVERPDGSNFTLKIRSTKLEDSAMYFCASSLGAAGGYTFGSGTRLTVV.

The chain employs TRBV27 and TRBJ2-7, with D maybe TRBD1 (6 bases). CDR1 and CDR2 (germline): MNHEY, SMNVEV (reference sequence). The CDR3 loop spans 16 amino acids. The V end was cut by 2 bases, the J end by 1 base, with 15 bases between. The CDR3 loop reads CASSLGLGTTSYEQYF. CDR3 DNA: TGTGCCAGCAGTTTAGGGCTGGGGACAACATCCTACGAGCAGTACTTC.

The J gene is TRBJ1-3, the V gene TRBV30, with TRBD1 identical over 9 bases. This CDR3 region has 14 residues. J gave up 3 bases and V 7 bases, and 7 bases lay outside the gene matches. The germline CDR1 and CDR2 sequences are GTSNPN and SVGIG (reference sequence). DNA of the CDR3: TGTGCCTCGGAGGACAGGGGAAGTGGAAACACCATATATTTT. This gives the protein CASEDRGSGNTIYF.

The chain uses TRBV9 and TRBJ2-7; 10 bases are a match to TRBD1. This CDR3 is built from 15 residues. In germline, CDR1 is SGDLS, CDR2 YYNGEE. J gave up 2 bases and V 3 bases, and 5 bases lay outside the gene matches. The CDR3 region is CASSARDRGTYEQYF. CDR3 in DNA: TGTGCCAGCAGCGCCCGGGACAGGGGAACCTACGAGCAGTACTTC.

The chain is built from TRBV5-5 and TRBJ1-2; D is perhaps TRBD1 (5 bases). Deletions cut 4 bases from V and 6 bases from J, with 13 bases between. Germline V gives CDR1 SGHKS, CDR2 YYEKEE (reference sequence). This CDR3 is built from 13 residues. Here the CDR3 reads CASSQPPQDGYTF. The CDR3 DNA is TGTGCCAGCAGCCAACCCCCACAGGATGGCTACACCTTC.

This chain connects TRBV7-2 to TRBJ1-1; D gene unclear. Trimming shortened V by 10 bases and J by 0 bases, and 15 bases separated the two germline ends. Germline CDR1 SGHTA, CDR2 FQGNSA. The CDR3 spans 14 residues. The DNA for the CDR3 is TGTGCCAACCGGGAGGGTCCCATGAACACTGAAGCTTTCTTT. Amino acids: CANREGPMNTEAFF.

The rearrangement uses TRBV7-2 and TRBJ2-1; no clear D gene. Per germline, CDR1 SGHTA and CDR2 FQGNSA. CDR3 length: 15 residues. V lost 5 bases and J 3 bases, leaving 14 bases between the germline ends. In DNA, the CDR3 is TGTGCCAGCAGCACGGGTTATAGTAGCTACAATGAGCAGTTCTTC. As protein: CASSTGYSSYNEQFF. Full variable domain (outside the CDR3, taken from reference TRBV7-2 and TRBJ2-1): GAGVSQSPSNKVTEKGKDVELRCDPISGHTALYWYRQSLGQGLEFLIYFQGNSAPDKSGLPSDRFSAERTGGSVSTLTIQRTQQEDSAVYLCASSTGYSSYNEQFFGPGTRLTVL.

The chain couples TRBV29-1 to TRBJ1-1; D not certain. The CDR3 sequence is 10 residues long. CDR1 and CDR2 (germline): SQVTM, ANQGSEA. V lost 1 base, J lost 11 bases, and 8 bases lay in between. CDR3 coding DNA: TGCAGCGTTGAAGGGGTGAGGGCTTTCTTT. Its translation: CSVEGVRAFF.

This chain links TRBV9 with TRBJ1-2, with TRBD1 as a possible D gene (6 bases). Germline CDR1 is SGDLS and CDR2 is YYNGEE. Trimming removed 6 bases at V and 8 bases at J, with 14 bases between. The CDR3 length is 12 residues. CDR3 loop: CASTDSGGGYTF. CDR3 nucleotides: TGTGCCAGCACGGACAGCGGGGGGGGCTACACCTTC.